Below, one T cell receptor (beta chain) is given with its context. Between the trimmed V and J ends, which lost 0 bases and 4 bases, there was a span of 15 bases. The germline gives CDR1 MGHRA, CDR2 YSYEKL. The CDR3 covers 16 residues. This specimen comes from a study of blood T cell repertoires in COVID-19. In the authors' methods: Amplification of reference gene primers provided the estimated nucleated cell counts. Produced via immunoSEQ multiplex PCR; TCRdb's table is partial and in-frame only. V, J and clone size are taken as reported in that table, and D and trimming were inferred from the DNA itself. The sample carries just under 350,000 clones, around 83% recorded once.

The specimen sequenced was peripheral blood. The V gene is TRBV4-1, the J gene TRBJ1-2, with D possibly TRBD1 on 6 matching bases. The sequence derives from a man aged 30 to 45 with active or convalescent COVID-19. CDR3: CASSQDFSRGVYGYTF. CDR3 sequence (DNA): TGCGCCAGCAGCCAAGATTTTTCCAGGGGAGTCTATGGCTACACCTTC.